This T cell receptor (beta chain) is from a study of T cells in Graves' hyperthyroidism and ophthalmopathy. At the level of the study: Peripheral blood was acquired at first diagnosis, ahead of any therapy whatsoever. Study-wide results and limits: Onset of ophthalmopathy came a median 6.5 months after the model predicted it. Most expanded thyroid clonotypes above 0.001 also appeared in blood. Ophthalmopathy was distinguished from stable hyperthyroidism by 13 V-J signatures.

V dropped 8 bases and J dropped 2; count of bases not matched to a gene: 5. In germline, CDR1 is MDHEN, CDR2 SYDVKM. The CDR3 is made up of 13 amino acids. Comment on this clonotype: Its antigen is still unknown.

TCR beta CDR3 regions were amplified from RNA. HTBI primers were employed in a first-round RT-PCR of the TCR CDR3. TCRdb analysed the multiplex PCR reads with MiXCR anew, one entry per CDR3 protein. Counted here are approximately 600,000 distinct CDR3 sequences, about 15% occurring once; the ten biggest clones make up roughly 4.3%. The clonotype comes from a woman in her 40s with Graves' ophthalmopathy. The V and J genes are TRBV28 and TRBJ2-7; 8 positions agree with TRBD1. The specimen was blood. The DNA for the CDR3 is TGTGCCAGCGGACAGGGAACGGCCTACGAGCAGTACTTC. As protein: CASGQGTAYEQYF.